This paragraph reports one T cell receptor beta chain. Its cognate antigen is unknown. The germline CDR1 and CDR2 sequences are DFQATT and SNEGSKA (reference sequence). Losses at the gene ends were 1 base for V and 4 bases for J; bases not matched to a gene: 11. The CDR3 has 16 amino acids. This specimen belongs to a study of T cell repertoires in cytomegalovirus infection. About the research overall: TCR beta signatures that were public indicated CMV infection and matching HLA type. Whole-study results and caveats: HLA-C-restricted, CMV-specific TCR beta clonotypes were dominant ex vivo. Summed frequency of shared TCR beta families picked out CMV carriers who also had the relevant HLA.

TCRdb fed the reads into MiXCR, producing one record per CDR3 protein. The data contain roughly 280,000 distinct CDR3 sequences, roughly 13% of them seen just once; the ten biggest clones take up 8.8%. J is TRBJ1-2 and V is TRBV20-1; TRBD1 agrees at 8 bases. This TCR came from a human donor in good health (CMV status not recorded). Some clones in this sample may be carry-over from other donors' samples. Sequenced material: PBMCs. The DNA for the CDR3 is TGCAGTGCTAGAGCCCGGGGGGCAGGGGGCGCCTATGGCTACACCTTC. Protein product: CSARARGAGGAYGYTF.